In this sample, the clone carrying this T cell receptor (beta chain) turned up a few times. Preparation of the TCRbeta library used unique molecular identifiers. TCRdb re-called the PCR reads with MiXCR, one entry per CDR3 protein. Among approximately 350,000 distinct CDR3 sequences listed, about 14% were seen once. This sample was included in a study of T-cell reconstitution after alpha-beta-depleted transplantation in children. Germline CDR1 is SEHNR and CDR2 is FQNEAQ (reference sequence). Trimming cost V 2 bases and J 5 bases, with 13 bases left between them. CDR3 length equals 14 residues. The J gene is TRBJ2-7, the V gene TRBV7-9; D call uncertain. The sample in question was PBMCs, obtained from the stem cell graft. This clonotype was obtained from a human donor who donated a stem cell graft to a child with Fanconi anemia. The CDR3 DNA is TGTGCCAGCAGCTTATTGAGCTACCGGGACGAGCAGTACGTC. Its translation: CASSLLSYRDEQYV.